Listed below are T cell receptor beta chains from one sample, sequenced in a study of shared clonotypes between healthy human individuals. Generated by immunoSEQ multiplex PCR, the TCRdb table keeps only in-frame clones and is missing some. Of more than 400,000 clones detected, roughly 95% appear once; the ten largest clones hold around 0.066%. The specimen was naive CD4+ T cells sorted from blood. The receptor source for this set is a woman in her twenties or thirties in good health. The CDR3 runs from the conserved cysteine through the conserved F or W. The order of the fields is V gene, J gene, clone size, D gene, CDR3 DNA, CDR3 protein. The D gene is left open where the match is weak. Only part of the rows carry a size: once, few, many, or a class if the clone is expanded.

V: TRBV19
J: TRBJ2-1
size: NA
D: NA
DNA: TGTGCCAGTACCTCGAGAACCCCGGGACACCTCAATGAGCAGTTCTTC
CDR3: CASTSRTPGHLNEQFF

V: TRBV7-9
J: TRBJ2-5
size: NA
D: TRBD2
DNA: TGTGCCAGCAGCCCCCGACTAGCGGGAGGGCCGGAGACCCAGTACTTC
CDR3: CASSPRLAGGPETQYF

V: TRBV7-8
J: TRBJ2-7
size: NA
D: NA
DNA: TGTGCCAGCAGCTTAGCGTCATCGGGTGTCGTCTACGAGCAGTACTTC
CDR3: CASSLASSGVVYEQYF

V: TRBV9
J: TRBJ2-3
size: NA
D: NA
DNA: TGTGCCAGCAGCGTAAGGGTAAACACAGATACGCAGTATTTT
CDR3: CASSVRVNTDTQYF

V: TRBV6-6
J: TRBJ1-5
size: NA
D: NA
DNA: TGTGCCAGCAGTTACTCGTCGGGTACCCAGCCCCAGCATTTT
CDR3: CASSYSSGTQPQHF

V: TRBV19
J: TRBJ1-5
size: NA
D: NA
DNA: TGTGCCAGTAGTAAGAGCAATCAGCCCCAGCATTTT
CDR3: CASSKSNQPQHF

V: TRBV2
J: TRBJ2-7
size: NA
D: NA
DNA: TGTGCCAGCAGGGAGACTGGAGTTAGGTCCTACGAGCAGTACTTC
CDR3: CASRETGVRSYEQYF

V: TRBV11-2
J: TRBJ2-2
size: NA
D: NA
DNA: TGTGCCAGCAGCTTAGGTGTAACGAACACCGGGGAGCTGTTTTTT
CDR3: CASSLGVTNTGELFF

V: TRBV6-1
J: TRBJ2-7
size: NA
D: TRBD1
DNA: TGTGCCAGCAGTGAGGACAGGGTCTTAAGCGAGCAGTACTTC
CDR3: CASSEDRVLSEQYF

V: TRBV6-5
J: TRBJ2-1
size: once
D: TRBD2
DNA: TGTGCCAGCACGGCTAGCGGGATCTATGAGCAGTTCTTC
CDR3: CASTASGIYEQFF

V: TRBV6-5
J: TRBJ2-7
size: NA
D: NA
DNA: TGTGCCAGCAGTTACTCGACCGGAAGCTACTCCTACGAGCAGTACTTC
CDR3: CASSYSTGSYSYEQYF

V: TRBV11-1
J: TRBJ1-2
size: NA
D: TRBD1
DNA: TGTGCCAGCAGCTTACCCCGGACAGGCGGCCCCACTAACTATGGCTACACCTTC
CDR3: CASSLPRTGGPTNYGYTF

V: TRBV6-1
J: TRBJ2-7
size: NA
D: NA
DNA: TGTGCCAGCTTTGGCCGAGCCTACGAGCAGTACTTC
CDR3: CASFGRAYEQYF

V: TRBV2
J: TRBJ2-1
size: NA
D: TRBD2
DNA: TGTGCCAGCAGAAAGGGCGGGAGGCCGCAGTTTCCCCACAATGAGCAGTTCTTC
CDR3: CASRKGGRPQFPHNEQFF

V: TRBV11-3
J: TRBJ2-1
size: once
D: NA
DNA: TGTGCCAGCAGCTCCCAATCGAGCGCCTACAATGAGCAGTTCTTC
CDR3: CASSSQSSAYNEQFF

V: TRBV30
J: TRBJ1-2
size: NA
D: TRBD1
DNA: TGTGCCTGGAGTGCACTTGGGACAGCCTATGGCTACACCTTC
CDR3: CAWSALGTAYGYTF

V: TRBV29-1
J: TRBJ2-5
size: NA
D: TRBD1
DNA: TGCAGCGTTGACAACAGGGGACAAGAGACCCAGTACTTC
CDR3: CSVDNRGQETQYF

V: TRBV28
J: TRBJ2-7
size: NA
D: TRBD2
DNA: TGTGCCAGCAGTTTTTCCGGACTAGCGGGGTCCTACGAGCAGTACTTC
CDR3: CASSFSGLAGSYEQYF

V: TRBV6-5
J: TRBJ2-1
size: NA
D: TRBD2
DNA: TGTGCCAGCAGATCAAGCGGGAGCTCCTACAATGAGCAGTTCTTC
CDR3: CASRSSGSSYNEQFF

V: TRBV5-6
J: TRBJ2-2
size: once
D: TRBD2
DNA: TGTGCCAGCAGCTTTCGGGAGGCGAACACCGGGGAGCTGTTTTTT
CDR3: CASSFREANTGELFF

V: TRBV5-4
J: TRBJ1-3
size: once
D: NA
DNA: TGTGCCAGCAGTATAGGGCCTGGAAACACCATATATTTT
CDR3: CASSIGPGNTIYF

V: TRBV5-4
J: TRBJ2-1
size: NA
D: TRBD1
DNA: TGTGCCAGCAGCTATACGGGACAGTACAATGAGCAGTTCTTC
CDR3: CASSYTGQYNEQFF

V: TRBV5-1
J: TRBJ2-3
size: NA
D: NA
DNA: TGCGCCAGCAGCTTAGTCACAGATACGCAGTATTTT
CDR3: CASSLVTDTQYF

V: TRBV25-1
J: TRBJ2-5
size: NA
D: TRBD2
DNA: TGTGCCAGCAGTTTTGCGGGAGGGCCTTCAGAGACCCAGTACTTC
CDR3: CASSFAGGPSETQYF

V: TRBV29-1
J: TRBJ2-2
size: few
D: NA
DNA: TGCAGCGTTGTTCGGTCCGGGGAGCTGTTTTTT
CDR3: CSVVRSGELFF

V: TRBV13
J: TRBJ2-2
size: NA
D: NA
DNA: TGTGCCAGCAGTTTCCACACCGGGGAGCTGTTTTTT
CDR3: CASSFHTGELFF

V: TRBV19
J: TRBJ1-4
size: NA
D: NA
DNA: TGTGCCAGTAGTATTTTCGGTGAGGCCCTGGCAACTAATGAAAAACTGTTTTTT
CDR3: CASSIFGEALATNEKLFF

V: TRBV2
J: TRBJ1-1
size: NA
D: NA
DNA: TGTGCCAGCCGCGATGAGGCAGTCAAGCCGGAAGCTTTCTTT
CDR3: CASRDEAVKPEAFF

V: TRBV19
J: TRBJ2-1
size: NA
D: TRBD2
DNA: TGTGCCAGTAGTATAACTAGCGGGATATACAATGAGCAGTTCTTC
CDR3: CASSITSGIYNEQFF

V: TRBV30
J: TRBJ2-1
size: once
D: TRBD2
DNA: TGTGCCTGGAGTTCCTTAAGGACTAGCGGGAGGATCCACAATGAGCAGTTCTTC
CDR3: CAWSSLRTSGRIHNEQFF

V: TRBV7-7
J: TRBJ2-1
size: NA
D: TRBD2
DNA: TGTGCCAGCAGCTTAGATCCGCGGGAGGGGGCTGAGCAGTTCTTC
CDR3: CASSLDPREGAEQFF

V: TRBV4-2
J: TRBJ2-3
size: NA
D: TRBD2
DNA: TGTGCCAGCAGCCAAGCCGCCGGGACTAGCGGGAGGGCCGATGTAGATACGCAGTATTTT
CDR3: CASSQAAGTSGRADVDTQYF

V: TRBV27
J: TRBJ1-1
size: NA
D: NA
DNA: TGTGCCAGCAGCCCCTCGTCGGGGAGGAGAGCTTTCTTT
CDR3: CASSPSSGRRAFF

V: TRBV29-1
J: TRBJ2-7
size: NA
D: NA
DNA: TGCAGCGTTGAAGGGGACACCGCCTACGAGCAGTACTTC
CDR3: CSVEGDTAYEQYF

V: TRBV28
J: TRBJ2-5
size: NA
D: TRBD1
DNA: TGTGCCAGCCACGGACAGGGATGGGAGACCCAGTACTTC
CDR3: CASHGQGWETQYF

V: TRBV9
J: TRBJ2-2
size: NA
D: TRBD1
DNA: TGTGCCAGCAGCGTACGACGACAGGGGGCCAACACCGGGGAGCTGTTTTTT
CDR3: CASSVRRQGANTGELFF

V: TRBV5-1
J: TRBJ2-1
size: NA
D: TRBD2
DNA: TGCGCCAGCAGCTTCAGACTAGCGGGAGTCATTGAGCAGTTCTTC
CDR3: CASSFRLAGVIEQFF

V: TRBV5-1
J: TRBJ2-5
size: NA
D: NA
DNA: TGCGCCAGCAGCTTGGGACCCGAAGAGACCCAGTACTTC
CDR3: CASSLGPEETQYF

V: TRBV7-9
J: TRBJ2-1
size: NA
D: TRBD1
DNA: TGTGCCAGCAGTCTCGACAGGGGATCGTACAATGAGCAGTTCTTC
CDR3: CASSLDRGSYNEQFF

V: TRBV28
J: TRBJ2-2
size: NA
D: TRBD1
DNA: TGTGCCAGCAGACGACCCGGGACAGGGGACAACACCGGGGAGCTGTTTTTT
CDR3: CASRRPGTGDNTGELFF

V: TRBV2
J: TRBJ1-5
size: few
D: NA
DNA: TGTGCCAGCAGTCTTGAGGGACAAATTGGCAATCAGCCCCAGCATTTT
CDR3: CASSLEGQIGNQPQHF

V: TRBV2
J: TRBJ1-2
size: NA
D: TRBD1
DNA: TGTGCCAGCAGGTACAGGGGAGGAGGCTACACCTTC
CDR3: CASRYRGGGYTF

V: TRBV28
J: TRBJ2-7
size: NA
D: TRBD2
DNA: TGTGCCAGCAGTTTATTAGCGGGAGGGATCCCCCAACTTTACGAGCAGTACTTC
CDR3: CASSLLAGGIPQLYEQYF

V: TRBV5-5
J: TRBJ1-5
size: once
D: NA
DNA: TGTGCCAGCAGCCCAGGACTTGACAGGTCGCGGCAGCCCCAGCATTTT
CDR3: CASSPGLDRSRQPQHF

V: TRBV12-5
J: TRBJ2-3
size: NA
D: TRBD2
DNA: TGTGCTAGTGGGAGAACAGATAAGGGACTAGCGGGAACCACAGATACGCAGTATTTT
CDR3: CASGRTDKGLAGTTDTQYF

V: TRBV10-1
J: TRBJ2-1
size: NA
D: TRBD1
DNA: TGCGCCAGCAGTGAGGGACAGGGGACGCATGAGCAGTTCTTC
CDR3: CASSEGQGTHEQFF

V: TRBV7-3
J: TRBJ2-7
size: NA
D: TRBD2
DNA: TGTGCCAGCAGCCTCACCGGGACTAGCGGTTACGAGCAGTACTTC
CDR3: CASSLTGTSGYEQYF

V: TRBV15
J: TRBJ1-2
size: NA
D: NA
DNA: TGTGCCACCAGCAGACCTGATTACAGGGTCCACACCTTC
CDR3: CATSRPDYRVHTF

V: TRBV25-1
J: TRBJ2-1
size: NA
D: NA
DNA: TGTGCCAGCAGTGAATCCTTGGGGGGCGGACCAAATAATGAGCAGTTCTTC
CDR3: CASSESLGGGPNNEQFF

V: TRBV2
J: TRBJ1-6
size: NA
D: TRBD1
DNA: TGTGCCAGCCTCGACAGGGATAATTCACCCCTCCACTTT
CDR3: CASLDRDNSPLHF

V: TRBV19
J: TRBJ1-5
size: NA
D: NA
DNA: TGTGCCAGTAGTGCACAAGGGAGTCAGCCCCAGCATTTT
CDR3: CASSAQGSQPQHF

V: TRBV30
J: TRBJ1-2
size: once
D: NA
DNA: TGTGCCTGGAGAATACTCCGGGGCCAAAAAACAGGCGGCTACACCTTC
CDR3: CAWRILRGQKTGGYTF

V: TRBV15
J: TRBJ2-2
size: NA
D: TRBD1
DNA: TGTGCCACCAGCAACCGGGACAGGAACACCGGGGAGCTGTTTTTT
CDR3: CATSNRDRNTGELFF

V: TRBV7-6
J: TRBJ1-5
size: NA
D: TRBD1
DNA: TGTGCCAGCAGCCTACAGGGGGCACGGCAGCCCCAGCATTTT
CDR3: CASSLQGARQPQHF

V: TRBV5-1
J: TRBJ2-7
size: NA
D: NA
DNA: TGCGCCAGCAGCTTGAGAGGCAGCCCATCCGAGCAGTACTTC
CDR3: CASSLRGSPSEQYF

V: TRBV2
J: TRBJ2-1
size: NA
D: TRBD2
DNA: TGTGCCAGCGGACGCGGGAGGGCCGACAATGAGCAGTTCTTC
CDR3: CASGRGRADNEQFF

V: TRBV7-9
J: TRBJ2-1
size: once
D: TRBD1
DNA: TGTGCCAGCAGCTTAGGGGACAGGGTGAGCGTGAAGGGCAATGAGCAGTTCTTC
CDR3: CASSLGDRVSVKGNEQFF